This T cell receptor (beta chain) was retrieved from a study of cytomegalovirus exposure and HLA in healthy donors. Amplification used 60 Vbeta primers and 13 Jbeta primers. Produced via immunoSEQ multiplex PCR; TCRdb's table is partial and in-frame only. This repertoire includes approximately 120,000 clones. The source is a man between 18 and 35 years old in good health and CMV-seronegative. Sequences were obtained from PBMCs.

DNA for the CDR3: TGTGCCTGGAGTGAGGGGCGGAACTATGGCTACACCTTC. It yields the protein CAWSEGRNYGYTF. The gene calls are TRBV30 and TRBJ1-2; maybe TRBD1 (5 bases). Trimming shortened V by 1 base and J by 2 bases, and 8 bases separated the two germline ends. The V gene's germline CDR1 is GTSNPN and CDR2 SVGIG (reference sequence). The CDR3 spans 13 residues.